This TCR beta chain originates from a study of shared clonotypes between healthy human individuals. Notes on the study in general: Some clonotypes were shared by all four sorted-subset donors, while others were not shared. The non-shared ones had lower generation probabilities than the shared ones. The study drew on few donors, limiting represented genetic and exposure-history diversity.

As to this clone: Its target is unknown. The same CDR3 arises from other DNA sequences in this sample as well.

TCRdb's copy holds only in-frame clones and misses some; the assay was immunoSEQ multiplex PCR. The sample has about 2 million clones, 95% seen once; the top ten hold more than 0.1%. What was sequenced was naive CD4+ T cells sorted from blood. The sample's subset: CD45RA+ positively selected. The clonotype originates from a man younger than 35 in good health.

The CDR3 bases are TGTGCCAGCAGCCACCGAGGGAACACTGAAGCTTTCTTT. Protein: CASSHRGNTEAFF. J is TRBJ1-1 and V is TRBV14, with D unclear. The CDR3 is 13 amino acids. Germline CDR1 and CDR2: SGHDN and FVKESK. Trimming took off 3 bases at V and 1 base at J, with 6 bases between the two ends. Supplemented by reference TRBV14 and TRBJ1-1, the full variable domain reads EAGVTQFPSHSVIEKGQTVTLRCDPISGHDNLYWYRRVMGKEIKFLLHFVKESKQDESGMPNNRFLAERTGGTYSTLKVQPAELEDSGVYFCASSHRGNTEAFFGQGTRLTVV.